These 6 T cell receptor beta chains were sequenced from one sample in a study of blood T cell repertoires in COVID-19. Produced via immunoSEQ multiplex PCR; TCRdb's table is partial and in-frame only. Of tens of thousands of clones listed, more than 70% are singletons. Sequencing was carried out using peripheral blood. The receptor set was obtained from a young man with COVID-19, enrolled during active disease.

The rearrangement links TRBV4-1 to TRBJ2-7; TRBD1 agrees at 10 bases. After removal of 3 bases from V and 2 bases from J, the junction contained 4 bases not matched to a gene. The V gene's germline CDR1 is MGHRA and CDR2 YSYEKL. The CDR3 runs to 15 residues. This CDR3 is CASSQSGTGAYEQYF. DNA of the CDR3: TGCGCCAGCAGCCAGTCAGGGACAGGGGCCTACGAGCAGTACTTC.

This clone has a handful of counts. The CDR3 reads CATSRDYRRGNSPLHF. CDR3 in DNA: TGTGCCACCAGCAGAGATTATCGGAGGGGTAATTCACCCCTCCACTTT. The chain links TRBV15 to TRBJ1-6; tentative D call: TRBD1 (5 bases). V lost 0 bases, J lost 6 bases, and 12 bases lay in between. The germline V gene encodes CDR1 LNHNV and CDR2 YYDKDF (reference sequence). The CDR3 runs to 16 residues.

This clone showed up just a few times. The chain carries TRBV3-1 (or the pseudogene TRBV3-2) and TRBJ1-2, with TRBD1 as a possible D gene (6 bases). The V end lost 1 base, the J end lost 7 bases, and 16 bases lay between the germline ends. Germline V CDR1 and CDR2: LGHDT, YNNKEL (reference sequence). The CDR3 sequence is 15 residues long. The CDR3 nucleotides read TGTGCCAGCAGCCAAGGAACCGACAGGTCTCGTGGCTACACCTTC. This sequence encodes CASSQGTDRSRGYTF.

The genes are TRBV6-2 or TRBV6-3 and TRBJ2-7, with 9 nucleotides matching TRBD1. Germline loops: CDR1 MNHEY, CDR2 SVGEGT. This CDR3 is built from 15 residues. With V trimmed by 5 bases and J by 0 bases, 5 bases remained unmatched. The CDR3 DNA follows: TGTGCCAGCAGTACCCCGACAGGGGGCTCCTACGAGCAGTACTTC. Encoded protein: CASSTPTGGSYEQYF.

The gene calls are TRBV12-3 or TRBV12-4 and TRBJ1-1; perhaps TRBD1 as D (5 bases). CDR3 size: 13 residues. Trimming removed 2 bases from V and 8 bases from J, with 12 bases in between. For the CDR3, the DNA is TGTGCCAGCAGTTTATCCCAGGGCCGGGAAGCTTTCTTT. This codes for CASSLSQGREAFF.

This clone was seen a few times. This sequence joins TRBV28 and TRBJ2-2; D gene unclear. This CDR3 comprises 16 residues. In germline, CDR1 is MDHEN, CDR2 SYDVKM. The V end was cut by 2 bases, the J end by 3 bases, with 13 bases between. CDR3 sequence reads: CASSLAGSPYTGELFF. CDR3 sequence (DNA): TGTGCCAGCAGTTTAGCCGGTTCCCCATACACCGGGGAGCTGTTTTTT.